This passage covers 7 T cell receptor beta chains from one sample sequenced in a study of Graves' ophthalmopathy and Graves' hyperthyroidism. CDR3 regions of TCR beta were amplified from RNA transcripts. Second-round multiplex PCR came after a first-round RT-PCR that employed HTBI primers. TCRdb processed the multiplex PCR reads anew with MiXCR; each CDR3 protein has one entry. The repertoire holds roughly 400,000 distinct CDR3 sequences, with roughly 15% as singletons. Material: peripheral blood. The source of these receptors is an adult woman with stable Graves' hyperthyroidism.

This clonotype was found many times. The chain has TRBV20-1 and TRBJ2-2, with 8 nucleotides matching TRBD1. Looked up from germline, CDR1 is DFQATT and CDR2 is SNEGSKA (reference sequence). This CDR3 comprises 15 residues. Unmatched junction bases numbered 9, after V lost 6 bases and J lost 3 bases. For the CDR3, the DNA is TGCAGTGCGACGGGTGGGGGACAGGACACCGGGGAGCTGTTTTTT. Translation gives CSATGGGQDTGELFF.

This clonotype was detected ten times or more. The CDR3 reads CASSPLRGQVATQYF. CDR3 DNA sequence: TGTGCCAGCAGTCCCCTCCGGGGCCAGGTTGCTACGCAGTACTTC. The chain employs TRBV28 and TRBJ2-7; the D call may be TRBD1 or TRBD2 (5 bases each). Germline lookup yields CDR1 MDHEN and CDR2 SYDVKM. The V end lost 5 bases, the J end lost 9 bases, and 23 bases lay between the germline ends. The CDR3 contains 15 residues. The full variable domain, completed using reference TRBV28 and TRBJ2-7, is DVKVTQSSRYLVKRTGEKVFLECVQDMDHENMFWYRQDPGLGLRLIYFSYDVKMKEKGDIPEGYSVSREKKERFSLILESASTNQTSMYLCASSPLRGQVATQYFGPGTRLTVT.

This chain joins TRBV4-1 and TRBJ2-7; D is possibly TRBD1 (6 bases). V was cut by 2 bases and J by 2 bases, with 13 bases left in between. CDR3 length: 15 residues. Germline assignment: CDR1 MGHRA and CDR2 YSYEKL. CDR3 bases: TGCGCCAGCAGCCAACCGGGACATCCAACCTACGAGCAGTACTTC. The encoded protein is CASSQPGHPTYEQYF.

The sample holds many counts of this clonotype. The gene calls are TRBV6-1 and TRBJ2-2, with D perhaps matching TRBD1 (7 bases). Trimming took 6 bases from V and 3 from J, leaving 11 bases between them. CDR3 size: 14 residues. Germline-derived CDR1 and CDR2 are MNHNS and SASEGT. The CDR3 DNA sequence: TGTGCCAGCAGGCGGGACAGCTACACCGGGGAGCTGTTTTTT. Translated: CASRRDSYTGELFF.

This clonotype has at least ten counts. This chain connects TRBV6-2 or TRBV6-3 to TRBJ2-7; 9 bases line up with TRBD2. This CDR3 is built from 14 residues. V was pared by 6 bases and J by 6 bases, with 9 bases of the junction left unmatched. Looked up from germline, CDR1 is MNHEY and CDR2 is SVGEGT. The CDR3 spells CASSLAGQLGEQYF. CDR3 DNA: TGTGCCAGCAGCCTAGCGGGACAACTAGGCGAGCAGTACTTC.

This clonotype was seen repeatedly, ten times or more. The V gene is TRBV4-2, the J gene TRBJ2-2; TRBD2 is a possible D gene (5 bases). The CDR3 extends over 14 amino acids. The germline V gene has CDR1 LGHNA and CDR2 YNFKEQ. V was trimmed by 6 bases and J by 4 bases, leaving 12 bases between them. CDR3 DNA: TGTGCCAGCAGGCCCGAGCGGAGCACCGGGGAGCTGTTTTTT. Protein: CASRPERSTGELFF.

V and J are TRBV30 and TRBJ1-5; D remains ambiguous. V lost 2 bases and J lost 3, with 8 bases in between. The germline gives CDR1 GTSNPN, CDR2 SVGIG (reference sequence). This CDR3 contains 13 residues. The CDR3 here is CAWSHEANQPQHF. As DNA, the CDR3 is TGTGCCTGGAGTCACGAGGCCAATCAGCCCCAGCATTTT.